These 30 T cell receptor beta chains share one sample of origin, sequenced in a study of blood T cell repertoires in COVID-19. Only in-frame clones appear in the TCRdb table, and some are missing; sequencing was by immunoSEQ multiplex PCR. The sample has 30,000 to 35,000 clones; approximately 82% are singletons. Sequencing was performed on peripheral blood. These receptors were collected from a woman in her fifties or sixties with acute or convalescent COVID-19.

V usage is TRBV5-1 and J usage is TRBJ1-4; the match to TRBD1 covers 9 bases. From germline, CDR1 is SGHRS and CDR2 YFSETQ. V dropped 0 bases and J dropped 7; count of bases not matched to a gene: 4. The CDR3 runs 15 residues. CDR3 sequence (DNA): TGCGCCAGCAGCTTGGAAGGACAGGGGTTTGAAAAACTGTTTTTT. As protein: CASSLEGQGFEKLFF.

J is TRBJ2-3 and V is TRBV7-9, with 11 positions matching TRBD1. V dropped 5 bases and J dropped 2; count of bases not matched to a gene: 3. The CDR3 has 15 residues. Germline V CDR1 and CDR2: SEHNR, FQNEAQ (reference sequence). The CDR3 DNA sequence: TGTGCCAGCAGCCCGGGACAGGGGGACACAGATACGCAGTATTTT. Protein product: CASSPGQGDTDTQYF.

This chain links TRBV9 with TRBJ2-2, with 8 bases lining up with TRBD2. There are 16 residues in the CDR3. Germline loops: CDR1 SGDLS, CDR2 YYNGEE. With 4 bases clipped from V and 7 bases from J, the junction kept 12 bases outside the gene matches. The CDR3 DNA reads TGTGCCAGCAGCTCCCTACGGGGGGGCCTTGTCGGGGAGCTGTTTTTT. Its translation: CASSSLRGGLVGELFF.

The V gene is TRBV30, the J gene TRBJ2-1; 9 bases line up with TRBD2. The CDR3 loop spans 18 amino acids. Germline V gene data show CDR1 as GTSNPN and CDR2 as SVGIG (reference sequence). The V gene end was trimmed by 0 bases and the J gene end by 1 base; junction bases not matched to a gene: 10. CDR3: CAWSVPSKRGVSYNEQFF. The CDR3 DNA reads as TGTGCCTGGAGTGTACCCTCTAAGCGGGGGGTGTCCTACAATGAGCAGTTCTTC.

This chain links TRBV27 with TRBJ2-2; TRBD2 is a possible D gene (5 bases). The CDR3 runs 14 residues. The germline CDR1 and CDR2 sequences are MNHEY and SMNVEV (reference sequence). V lost 5 bases and J lost 6, with 13 bases in between. CDR3 loop: CASSPGNPPGELFF. The CDR3 DNA reads TGTGCCAGCAGTCCGGGGAACCCTCCCGGGGAGCTGTTTTTT.

The J gene is TRBJ1-2, the V gene TRBV3-1 (or the pseudogene TRBV3-2); TRBD1 might be the D (6 bases). Germline V lookup: CDR1 LGHDT, CDR2 YNNKEL (reference sequence). V lost 1 base, J lost 4 bases, and 16 bases lay in between. This CDR3 region has 16 residues. CDR3 sequence: CASSQADGGAGYGYTF. CDR3 in DNA: TGTGCCAGCAGCCAAGCTGATGGGGGCGCGGGCTATGGCTACACCTTC.

The count of this clone is one. The rearrangement uses TRBV27 and TRBJ2-1; 13 bases align to TRBD2. V lost 1 base to trimming and J lost 7 bases; unmatched junction nucleotides: 4. This CDR3 contains 16 residues. The V gene's germline CDR1 is MNHEY and CDR2 SMNVEV (reference sequence). CDR3 bases: TGTGCCAGCAGTTTATATGGGGGACTAGCGGGGAATGAGCAGTTCTTC. This translates into CASSLYGGLAGNEQFF.

The V call is TRBV15, the J call TRBJ2-1, with 9 bases identical to TRBD1. The CDR3 is 15 residues long. Germline V gene sequence: CDR1 LNHNV, CDR2 YYDKDF (reference sequence). The junction had 5 bases not matched to a gene; V was cut back by 4 bases and J by 4 bases. CDR3 coding DNA: TGTGCCACCAGCACCGGGACAGGGCCTTACAATGAGCAGTTCTTC. Amino acid sequence: CATSTGTGPYNEQFF.

This chain uses TRBV5-1 with TRBJ1-1; TRBD1 agrees at 7 bases. With V trimmed by 4 bases and J by 1 base, 13 bases remained unmatched. Germline V CDR1 and CDR2: SGHRS, YFSETQ. The CDR3 has 17 amino acids. CDR3 sequence (DNA): TGCGCCAGCAGCCCGAGACAGGGAAGAGAGACGAACACTGAAGCTTTCTTT. It is translated as CASSPRQGRETNTEAFF. The whole variable domain, filled in from reference TRBV5-1 and TRBJ1-1, reads KAGVTQTPRYLIKTRGQQVTLSCSPISGHRSVSWYQQTPGQGLQFLFEYFSETQRNKGNFPGRFSGRQFSNSRSEMNVSTLELGDSALYLCASSPRQGRETNTEAFFGQGTRLTVV.

V is TRBV11-3 and J is TRBJ2-5, with 7 bases matching TRBD1. The CDR3 covers 15 residues. Germline trimming cut 1 base from V and 2 bases from J; bases unmatched to any gene: 4. The germline CDR1 and CDR2 sequences are SGHNT and YENEEA. CDR3 in DNA: TGTGCCAGCAGCTTAGGCGGCAGGGGGCAAGAGACCCAGTACTTC. It codes for CASSLGGRGQETQYF.

This clone has just one count. This sequence joins TRBV2 and TRBJ1-5, with D possibly being TRBD1 (6 bases). CDR3 size: 15 residues. Trimming shortened V by 8 bases and J by 4 bases, and 18 bases separated the two germline ends. Germline CDR1 reads SNHLY; CDR2 reads FYNNEI. The CDR3 region is CASAFWVGQNQPQHF. CDR3 DNA: TGTGCCAGCGCCTTCTGGGTAGGACAGAATCAGCCCCAGCATTTT.

The V and J genes are TRBV3-1 (or the pseudogene TRBV3-2) and TRBJ1-3; 8 bases match TRBD1. The V gene's germline CDR1 is LGHDT and CDR2 YNNKEL (reference sequence). The ends lost 3 bases at V and 7 bases at J; junction bases unmatched: 8. The CDR3 runs 15 residues. This CDR3 is CASSHLGQDGNTIYF. The CDR3 coding sequence is TGTGCCAGCAGCCACTTGGGACAGGACGGCAACACCATATATTTT.

This clone was found a few times. The rearrangement links TRBV5-1 to TRBJ2-1; 8 bases are shared with TRBD1. With 1 base clipped from V and 3 bases from J, the junction kept 9 bases outside the gene matches. Germline CDR1 is SGHRS and CDR2 is YFSETQ. This CDR3 has 17 residues. The CDR3 region is CASSLIGGQGLYNEQFF. The CDR3 bases are TGCGCCAGCAGCTTGATAGGCGGACAGGGACTCTACAATGAGCAGTTCTTC. The entire variable domain, with the rest obtained from reference TRBV5-1 and TRBJ2-1, is as follows: KAGVTQTPRYLIKTRGQQVTLSCSPISGHRSVSWYQQTPGQGLQFLFEYFSETQRNKGNFPGRFSGRQFSNSRSEMNVSTLELGDSALYLCASSLIGGQGLYNEQFFGPGTRLTVL.

To note about this clone: This sample also contains other DNA sequences that code for the same CDR3. The J gene is TRBJ1-5, the V gene TRBV6-5; TRBD1 aligns across 10 bases. J was trimmed by 2 bases and V by 6 bases; bases with no gene match: 4. This CDR3 is 15 amino acids long. Germline loops: CDR1 MNHEY, CDR2 SVGAGI. The CDR3 spells CASRAGTGGNQPQHF. The CDR3 nucleotides read TGTGCCAGCAGAGCAGGGACAGGGGGCAATCAGCCCCAGCATTTT.

The genes are TRBV3-1 (or the pseudogene TRBV3-2) and TRBJ2-5; TRBD2 might be the D (6 bases). Trimming shortened V by 4 bases and J by 1 base, and 16 bases separated the two germline ends. The CDR3 length is 16 residues. The germline V gene encodes CDR1 LGHDT and CDR2 YNNKEL (reference sequence). In nucleotides, the CDR3 is TGTGCCAGCAGCCCGGGGAACGGGGGATTCCAAGAGACCCAGTACTTC. Its translation is CASSPGNGGFQETQYF.

The chain combines TRBV7-9 with TRBJ1-5; TRBD1 matches at 9 bases. In germline, CDR1 is SEHNR, CDR2 FQNEAQ (reference sequence). The CDR3 consists of 14 residues. The J segment lost 7 bases and the V segment lost 8 bases, leaving 9 bases of the junction unmatched. CDR3 sequence reads: CASGEGQGSQPQHF. The CDR3 coding sequence is TGTGCCAGCGGCGAGGGACAGGGAAGCCAGCCCCAGCATTTT.

In its sample, this clone was seen a few times. The chain combines TRBV9 with TRBJ1-4; the match to TRBD1 covers 9 bases. The CDR3 is 15 amino acids. V gave up 3 bases and J gave up 7 bases; unmatched junction bases: 7. Germline lookup yields CDR1 SGDLS and CDR2 YYNGEE. The CDR3 DNA sequence: TGTGCCAGCAGCGCTCGGACAGGGGAGGGTGAAAAACTGTTTTTT. This codes for CASSARTGEGEKLFF.

The rearrangement uses TRBV9 and TRBJ1-4; the D is unclear. The V end lost 4 bases, the J end lost 4 bases, and 11 bases lay between the germline ends. The CDR3 is 14 amino acids. CDR1 SGDLS and CDR2 YYNGEE come from the germline V gene. The CDR3, as DNA: TGTGCCAGCAGCTCCGGGGAGCTTAATGAAAAACTGTTTTTT. This encodes CASSSGELNEKLFF.

The chain uses TRBV5-1 and TRBJ1-2; D gene ambiguous. Trimming took 5 bases from V and 7 from J, leaving 15 bases between them. Germline assignment: CDR1 SGHRS and CDR2 YFSETQ. This CDR3 contains 13 residues. The CDR3 nucleotides read TGCGCCAGCAGGCCCGACCTCCGAGGTGGCTACACCTTC. This encodes CASRPDLRGGYTF.

The rearrangement uses TRBV18 and TRBJ1-1, with D tentatively TRBD1 (6 bases). Germline values: CDR1 KGHSH, CDR2 LQKENI. There are 15 residues in the CDR3. The V gene lost 3 bases and the J gene lost 4 bases, with 15 bases spanning the gap. The CDR3 region is CASSPVQGLGTEAFF. In DNA, the CDR3 is TGTGCCAGCTCACCCGTACAGGGTTTAGGCACTGAAGCTTTCTTT.

For this clone: Sequence at one end of the junction differs from germline and may be a read error. The V gene is TRBV18, the J gene TRBJ1-5; weak D call: TRBD1 (6 bases). The CDR3 loop spans 13 amino acids. Germline values: CDR1 KGHSH, CDR2 LQKENI. The CDR3 is CASSPLTRQGLNF. CDR3 DNA sequence: TGTGCCAGCTCACCTCTGACAAGGCAGGGGTTGAATTTT.

V is TRBV10-3 and J is TRBJ2-3; D gene unclear. The length of the CDR3 is 15 residues. The V and J ends lost 1 base and 4 bases respectively, with 12 bases between them. Germline V gene lookup returns CDR1 ENHRY and CDR2 SYGVKD. CDR3 coding DNA: TGTGCCATCAGTGAGTTCAGTCCCCGCTCAGATACGCAGTATTTT. This sequence encodes CAISEFSPRSDTQYF.

The rearrangement uses TRBV27 and TRBJ1-1, with D unresolved. Between the trimmed V and J ends, which lost 6 bases and 4 bases, there was a span of 24 bases. Germline V gives CDR1 MNHEY, CDR2 SMNVEV (reference sequence). The CDR3 length is 17 residues. The CDR3 spells CASRASRLGLVGTEAFF. DNA for the CDR3: TGTGCCAGCAGGGCATCGAGACTTGGCCTGGTGGGCACTGAAGCTTTCTTT.

The chain links TRBV5-1 to TRBJ2-5; 11 bases are a match to TRBD2. With V trimmed by 4 bases and J by 3 bases, 5 bases remained unmatched. Germline CDR1 is SGHRS and CDR2 is YFSETQ. The CDR3 contains 15 residues. The CDR3 DNA sequence: TGCGCCAGCAGCACCCATAGCGGGGGGGAAGAGACCCAGTACTTC. Translating it yields CASSTHSGGEETQYF. The complete variable domain, with remaining parts taken from reference TRBV5-1 and TRBJ2-5, reads KAGVTQTPRYLIKTRGQQVTLSCSPISGHRSVSWYQQTPGQGLQFLFEYFSETQRNKGNFPGRFSGRQFSNSRSEMNVSTLELGDSALYLCASSTHSGGEETQYFGPGTRLLVL.

The V gene is TRBV4-1, the J gene TRBJ1-2; D remains unclear. The CDR3 spans 16 residues. The germline V gene has CDR1 MGHRA and CDR2 YSYEKL. Trimming shortened V by 4 bases and J by 0 bases, and 15 bases separated the two germline ends. The CDR3 DNA reads as TGCGCCAGCAGCCCCTTACGGACTACCCCTAACTATGGCTACACCTTC. Its protein product is CASSPLRTTPNYGYTF.

The chain carries TRBV20-1 and TRBJ1-1; D unclear. Germline-derived CDR1 and CDR2 are DFQATT and SNEGSKA (reference sequence). V dropped 5 bases and J dropped 6 bases, with 10 bases sitting between them. CDR3 length: 11 residues. Here the CDR3 reads CSARSYPEAFF. The CDR3 nucleotides are TGCAGTGCTCGAAGCTATCCTGAAGCTTTCTTT.

This clone was counted a single time. V is TRBV12-3 or TRBV12-4 and J is TRBJ1-3; D is unclear. This CDR3 region has 12 residues. The ends were cut back, 4 bases at V and 4 bases at J, with 5 bases in the middle. CDR3: CASSSQGNTIYF. The CDR3 nucleotides read TGTGCCAGCAGTTCCCAGGGAAACACCATATATTTT.

The chain carries TRBV7-2 and TRBJ1-1, with 8 bases fitting TRBD1. V lost 4 bases to trimming and J lost 7 bases; unmatched junction nucleotides: 5. The CDR3 sequence is 13 residues long. Germline V gene lookup returns CDR1 SGHTA and CDR2 FQGNSA. The CDR3 DNA reads TGTGCCAGCAGCTCGACAGGGGTTCGTGAAGCTTTCTTT. Protein product: CASSSTGVREAFF.

This chain joins TRBV14 and TRBJ2-7; 7 nucleotides agree with TRBD2. CDR1 and CDR2 from the germline V gene are SGHDN and FVKESK. The CDR3 covers 15 residues. J was trimmed by 3 bases and V by 5 bases; bases with no gene match: 10. The CDR3 nucleotides read TGTGCCAGCAGCTACTTAAGCGGGGCCTACTACGAGCAGTACTTC. It encodes CASSYLSGAYYEQYF.

This chain uses TRBV2 with TRBJ1-5; 7 bases align to TRBD1. Germline lookup yields CDR1 SNHLY and CDR2 FYNNEI. This CDR3 spans 14 amino acids. Germline trimming cut 2 bases from V and 6 bases from J; bases unmatched to any gene: 4. The CDR3, as DNA: TGTGCCAGCAGTGAATCGACAGGGTTTCAGCCCCAGCATTTT. Protein: CASSESTGFQPQHF.